This TCR beta chain was sequenced in a study of blood T cell repertoires in COVID-19. In the study overall: From T cells, B-cell-depleted T cells, or PBMCs came the material, which was cDNA or gDNA.

The protocol was immunoSEQ multiplex PCR, while the TCRdb copy is restricted to in-frame clones and leaves out a portion. The sample lists approximately 82,000 clones; about 86% were seen once. After removal of 2 bases from V and 2 bases from J, the junction contained 10 bases not matched to a gene. The germline CDR1 and CDR2 sequences are LGHNA and YSLEER. The CDR3 runs to 17 residues. This clone was observed once. The receptor comes from a woman aged 55-75 years with acute or convalescent COVID-19. Source material: peripheral blood. The rearrangement uses TRBV4-3 and TRBJ2-7; 9 bases fit TRBD1. The CDR3 nucleotides read TGCGCCAGCAGCCAACAATCCCCCGGGACAGGGCCCTACGAGCAGTACTTC. It codes for CASSQQSPGTGPYEQYF.